This T cell receptor (beta chain) was retrieved from a study of Ad26.COV2.S vaccination and SARS-CoV-2 variants. Study context: By the intramuscular route, Ad26.COV2.S was given once, or twice 56 days apart. Notes on the study in general: Analyses that measured TCR breadth and depth may have underestimated total T cell responses.

On this clone: Antigen unknown.

Treatment defined: some 20 received Ad26.COV2.S at low or high dose, single or two shots; about five received placebo; per-sample allocation not given. Samples were taken on day 63 after the first vaccine or placebo injection. What was given as vaccine was an Ad26 vector encoding Wuhan-strain SARS-CoV-2 spike. Using immunoSEQ multiplex PCR, the repertoire was profiled, and TCRdb retains in-frame clones only, with some absent. This sample has about 250,000 clones, with roughly nine tenths found just once. Unmatched junction bases numbered 3, after V lost 6 bases and J lost 7 bases. Looked up from germline, CDR1 is MNHEY and CDR2 is SVGAGI. This CDR3 spans 14 amino acids.

Sequencing was performed on peripheral blood, taken in a trial of Ad26.COV2.S vaccine versus placebo. This clonotype was obtained from a person between 18 and 65 years old who received the Ad26.COV2.S COVID-19 vaccine or a placebo. V is TRBV6-5 and J is TRBJ2-1; 13 bases line up with TRBD2. The CDR3, as DNA: TGTGCCAGCAGACTAGCGGGGGGGCGTAATGAGCAGTTCTTC. Translating it yields CASRLAGGRNEQFF.